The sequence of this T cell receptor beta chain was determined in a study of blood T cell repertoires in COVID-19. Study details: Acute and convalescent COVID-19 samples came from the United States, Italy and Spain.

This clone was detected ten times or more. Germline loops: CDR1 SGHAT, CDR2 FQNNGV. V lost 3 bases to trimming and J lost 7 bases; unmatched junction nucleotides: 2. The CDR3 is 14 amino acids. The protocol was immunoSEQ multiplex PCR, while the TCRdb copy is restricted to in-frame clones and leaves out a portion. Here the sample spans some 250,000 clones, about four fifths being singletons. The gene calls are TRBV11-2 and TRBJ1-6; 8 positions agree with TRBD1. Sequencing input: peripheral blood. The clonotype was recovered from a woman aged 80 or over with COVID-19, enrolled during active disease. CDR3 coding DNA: TGTGCCAGCAGCTTGACAGGGGTCAATTCACCCCTCCACTTT. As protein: CASSLTGVNSPLHF.